Below are 4 T cell receptor beta chains sequenced from a single sample in a study of T-cell memory formation after mild COVID-19. TCRdb passed the 5' RACE reads through MiXCR, listing each CDR3 protein once. The sample holds 580,000 or so distinct CDR3 sequences, 17% seen once. The sequencing sample was made of PBMCs or a T cell subset sorted from them (not recorded which). The receptors stem from an adult woman who had mild COVID-19 (a few samples of this study predate the infection). Cell type and time point are not known.

The table lists this clonotype with a few counts. This chain links TRBV7-9 with TRBJ1-6, with D possibly being TRBD1 (6 bases). This CDR3 spans 16 amino acids. Germline CDR1 and CDR2: SEHNR and FQNEAQ (reference sequence). With 5 bases removed from V and 3 bases from J, the gap between germline ends came to 14 bases. The CDR3 DNA reads as TGTGCCAGCAGCCACCAGGGGAGCAACTATAATTCACCCCTCCACTTT. This gives the protein CASSHQGSNYNSPLHF.

The chain couples TRBV30 to TRBJ2-3; TRBD2 matches 8 bases. Per germline, CDR1 GTSNPN and CDR2 SVGIG (reference sequence). V shed 2 bases and J 2 bases; nucleotides not matched to a gene: 3. The CDR3 is 14 residues long. The CDR3 protein is CAWSRGGITDTQYF. The CDR3 coding sequence is TGTGCCTGGAGTCGGGGGGGAATCACAGATACGCAGTATTTT.

This clonotype was counted many times. The chain has TRBV18 and TRBJ2-4; D could derive from TRBD1 or TRBD2 (5 bases each). The V and J ends lost 3 bases and 0 bases respectively, with 15 bases between them. CDR1 is KGHSH, CDR2 LQKENI, per germline. The CDR3 totals 17 residues. The CDR3 reads CASSPPGTLLAKNIQYF. CDR3 DNA sequence: TGTGCCAGCTCACCTCCCGGGACCCTTTTAGCCAAAAACATTCAGTACTTC.

This clonotype was seen once. V gene TRBV10-3 combines with J gene TRBJ2-5; D might be TRBD2 (6 bases). CDR1 is ENHRY, CDR2 SYGVKD, per germline. Trimming pared 2 bases from V and 5 bases from J, leaving 12 bases between. The CDR3 is made up of 14 amino acids. CDR3 residues: CAISEHGGAETQYF. As DNA, the CDR3 is TGTGCCATCAGTGAGCACGGAGGGGCGGAGACCCAGTACTTC.